Detailed here is one T cell receptor beta chain. It has no known antigen specificity. Base-call qualities are not available, and no considerably larger clone is one nucleotide away. The data stem from a study of blood T cell repertoires in COVID-19 (TCRdb year 2020). The study in broad terms: The collaborator samples originated in the United States, Italy and Spain and spanned the acute and convalescent phases of COVID-19. The prospective study material was composed of cDNA or gDNA derived from T cells, B-cell-depleted T cells, or PBMCs. The sample metadata nearly always contained a de-identified subject ID, COVID-19 status, age in years and sex. Deeply sampled blood TCRbeta repertoires from subjects exposed to, actively infected with, or recovered from COVID-19 were included in the dataset. HLA class I and class II types, where available, came from metadata supplied by the sample provider rather than from assay-based typing. The samples were drawn from the first 160 participants of the ongoing ImmuneRACE study and from 950 to 1,500 subjects provided by 6 global collaborators. A freely available public database, intended as a resource for researchers studying the immune response to SARS-CoV-2, is where the repertoires were released. Results and caveats for the whole study, not just this receptor: Clinical and demographic metadata were provided uncurated, with the amount varying by source and participant.

TCRbeta CDR3 regions were amplified from genomic DNA using the immunoSEQ Assay, a bias-controlled multiplex PCR. Concerning the study's data processing: Within the assay, amplification of reference gene primers was used to estimate how many nucleated cells each sample contained. Sequence reads were collapsed and filtered to measure the absolute abundance of every unique TCRbeta CDR3 rearrangement. Productive Simpson clonality was computed per sample as the square root of Simpson's diversity index over productive rearrangements. This is the immuneACCESS table as TCRdb keeps it, with only in-frame sequences that have V and J called. A part of the clones is gone; compared with another copy, unresolved V genes explain less than half, and the rest is unexplained. The V and J calls and clone size are taken from that table; D and trimming were inferred from the DNA. In all, the sample holds about 160,000 clones, and 70% to 90% of those were seen once. Approximately 0.99% of the sample belongs to the ten largest clones.

Each collaborating institution followed its own protocols to collect whole blood in K2EDTA tubes. For TCRbeta analysis, collaborators shipped samples in one of three forms: frozen whole blood, isolated PBMCs, or DNA extracted from either of those sample types. This TCR came from a man aged 35 to 55 with acute or convalescent COVID-19. Source material: peripheral blood.

The CDR3 loop reads CAISVRGGMNTEAFF. The bases are TGTGCCATCAGTGTCAGGGGCGGTATGAACACTGAAGCTTTCTTT. Recombination joined TRBV10-3 with TRBJ1-1, with TRBD1 tentatively as D gene (6 bases match). Trimming costs V 4 bases and J 0 bases, and their ends lie 12 bases apart. The CDR3 runs 15 amino acids, cysteine and phenylalanine included. Only the CDR3 DNA is retained, 45 bases long and in frame from the first base. The germline V gene provides CDR1 ENHRY and CDR2 SYGVKD.